Below, one T cell receptor beta chain is given with its context. This clone has just a few counts. What this receptor recognizes is not known. Base qualities are not provided; no much larger clone lies one nucleotide away. Libraries were prepared through PCR. TCRdb records Illumina HiSeq 4000 as the sequencer. High-throughput sequencing was used to profile the TCR beta-chain CDR3 region of every patient. The published analysis was carried out like this. Drawing on CDR3 differences between clinicopathological groups, the researchers built a classifier meant to tell apart patients with distant-metastatic papillary thyroid cancer. Repertoire diversity was assessed with the Shannon index, and tumor-blood repertoire similarity with the Morisita-Horn index. In TCRdb, the public reads were trimmed at Q25 with fastp and aligned with MiXCR, with productive beta chains retained. The V and J calls follow TCRdb's processing rather than the paper's. The sample yields approximately 13,000 clones; around 23% were counted once. Together, the top ten hold 55% to 75% of the sample.

The entry originates in a study of metastatic and nonmetastatic thyroid tumors (dated by TCRdb to the early 2020s). Turning to the overall study: The researchers compared repertoires between peripheral blood samples and tumor or nodule tissue samples from patients with malignant or benign thyroid disease. Here is what the overall study found, with its caveats: In both blood and tumor samples, malignant tumors were reported to have significantly higher TCR beta diversity than benign nodules.

Before undergoing thyroid surgery, none of the patients had been given any kind of treatment. The study retrospectively analysed patient clinical samples collected from about 2012 to 2019 using T-cell receptor beta sequencing. The receptor was derived from a male donor with papillary thyroid cancer or a benign thyroid nodule (not recorded which). Some clones in this sample may be carry-over from other donors' samples. Sequences were obtained from blood.

The CDR3 region: CASSHYATLNTEAFF. The DNA reads TGTGCCAGCAGTCACTACGCTACGTTGAACACTGAAGCTTTCTTT. The chain is made from TRBV6-5 and TRBJ1-1; the D gene remains uncertain. Trimming at the junction amounts to 5 bases on V and 0 bases on J, and the germline ends lie 13 bases apart. CDR1 and CDR2, per the germline V gene, are MNHEY and SVGAGI. The cysteine opens and the phenylalanine closes a CDR3 of 15 amino acids. Just the 45-base CDR3 DNA is kept, in frame starting at base 1.